These 13 T cell receptor beta chains originate from one sample sequenced in a study of cytomegalovirus exposure and HLA in healthy donors. Researchers ran the PCR with 60 Vbeta and 13 Jbeta primers. Assay: immunoSEQ multiplex PCR; the TCRdb copy retains only in-frame clones and omits some. The table includes 140,000 to 150,000 clones, around 82% detected once. Sequenced sample: PBMCs. The receptors shown here come from a female donor in good health and CMV-seronegative.

Notes on this clone: This sample also contains other DNA sequences that code for the same CDR3. The chain couples TRBV2 to TRBJ1-3, with 8 bases fitting TRBD1. From germline, CDR1 is SNHLY and CDR2 FYNNEI. Trimming cost V 6 bases and J 0 bases; bases outside gene matches: 7. This CDR3 has 16 amino acids. The CDR3 region has the DNA TGTGCCAGCAGCTTTGACAGGGGTAGCTCTGGAAACACCATATATTTT. This translates into CASSFDRGSSGNTIYF.

This chain connects TRBV27 to TRBJ2-7; 7 bases are a match to TRBD2. CDR1 and CDR2 from the germline V gene are MNHEY and SMNVEV (reference sequence). Germline trimming cut 8 bases from V and 3 bases from J; bases unmatched to any gene: 16. This CDR3 region has 16 residues. The CDR3 here is CASGQREGNPHYEQYF. The CDR3, as DNA: TGTGCCAGCGGCCAAAGGGAGGGGAACCCTCACTACGAGCAGTACTTC.

CDR3 bases: TGCGCCAGCAGCCCCCCGGGACAGGGAGGGACTGAAGCTTTCTTT. Its translation is CASSPPGQGGTEAFF. This chain connects TRBV5-1 to TRBJ1-1, with 9 positions matching TRBD1. CDR3 length: 15 residues. Germline V gene data show CDR1 as SGHRS and CDR2 as YFSETQ. The V and J ends lost 4 bases and 5 bases, in that order; junction bases with no gene match: 9.

In this sample, this clone turned up a few times. The chain is built from TRBV7-8 and TRBJ1-2; 9 bases map to TRBD1. The CDR3 contains 20 residues. The germline gives CDR1 SGHVS, CDR2 FQNEAQ. With V trimmed by 0 bases and J by 1 base, 15 bases remained unmatched. CDR3 nucleotides: TGTGCCAGCAGCTTAGCGAGGGTCGGACAGGGGAGAAGCTTTAACTATGGCTACACCTTC. This codes for CASSLARVGQGRSFNYGYTF.

V gene TRBV28 combines with J gene TRBJ2-1; TRBD2 agrees at 8 bases. The CDR3 covers 14 residues. Unmatched junction bases numbered 7, after V lost 6 bases and J lost 6 bases. Germline V lookup: CDR1 MDHEN, CDR2 SYDVKM. CDR3 loop: CASSPGGGGNEQFF. The CDR3, as DNA: TGTGCCAGCAGCCCCGGGGGGGGAGGCAATGAGCAGTTCTTC.

The chain is built from TRBV5-6 and TRBJ1-2, with TRBD1 matching 8 bases. The V gene end was trimmed by 1 base and the J gene end by 4 bases; junction bases not matched to a gene: 6. CDR1 is SGHDT and CDR2 is YYEEEE in the germline V gene. The CDR3 is made up of 15 amino acids. The CDR3 reads CASSLFDRGAYGYTF. Here the CDR3 DNA reads TGTGCCAGCAGCTTGTTCGACAGGGGAGCCTATGGCTACACCTTC.

CDR3 amino acids: CASSPNGLPQETQYF. The CDR3 DNA reads as TGTGCCAGCTCGCCGAATGGACTACCCCAAGAGACCCAGTACTTC. The rearrangement joins TRBV18 to TRBJ2-5, with D possibly being TRBD2 (6 bases). This CDR3 contains 15 residues. With 6 bases removed from V and 1 base from J, the gap between germline ends came to 15 bases. Germline V gives CDR1 KGHSH, CDR2 LQKENI. Variable domain in full (rest from reference TRBV18 and TRBJ2-5): NAGVMQNPRHLVRRRGQEARLRCSPMKGHSHVYWYRQLPEEGLKFMVYLQKENIIDESGMPKERFSAEFPKEGPSILRIQQVVRGDSAAYFCASSPNGLPQETQYFGPGTRLLVL.

V usage is TRBV9 and J usage is TRBJ2-7, with D possibly TRBD2 on 5 matching bases. V lost 0 bases to trimming and J lost 2 bases, with 15 bases between them. The germline gives CDR1 SGDLS, CDR2 YYNGEE. The CDR3 spans 16 residues. The CDR3 loop is CASSVGPAGGPYEQYF. CDR3 DNA sequence: TGTGCCAGCAGCGTAGGCCCGGCCGGAGGACCCTACGAGCAGTACTTC.

This clone has only a few counts. The V and J genes are TRBV10-3 and TRBJ1-4; D not certain. Germline assignment: CDR1 ENHRY and CDR2 SYGVKD. V was pared by 0 bases and J by 15 bases, with 17 bases between. The CDR3 sequence is 14 residues long. CDR3 protein: CAISESLRAGSVFF. CDR3 coding DNA: TGTGCCATCAGTGAGTCTCTTCGGGCGGGGTCGGTGTTTTTT.

The chain is built from TRBV5-4 and TRBJ2-2; TRBD1 might be the D (6 bases). The CDR3 runs to 14 residues. The V gene lost 4 bases and the J gene lost 2 bases, with 9 bases spanning the gap. From germline, CDR1 is SGHNT and CDR2 YYREEE (reference sequence). The CDR3 is CASSRTANTGELFF. CDR3 DNA sequence: TGTGCCAGCAGCCGGACAGCTAACACCGGGGAGCTGTTTTTT.

V usage is TRBV7-2 and J usage is TRBJ2-3; the D gene is possibly TRBD1 (6 bases). Germline-derived CDR1 and CDR2 are SGHTA and FQGNSA. The CDR3 runs 13 residues. The V end lost 3 bases, the J end lost 7 bases, and 11 bases lay between the germline ends. In DNA, the CDR3 is TGTGCCAGCAGCTTCCAACAGGGAAATACGCAGTATTTT. Its translation is CASSFQQGNTQYF.

The chain combines TRBV5-4 with TRBJ2-5; 7 positions agree with TRBD1. The J call may be in error: the DNA end matches TRBJ2-7 better. Germline V gives CDR1 SGHNT, CDR2 YYREEE (reference sequence). This CDR3 has 16 residues. The CDR3 DNA reads as TGTGCCAGCAGCTCGGTACGACAGGGCTTCCCTTACGAGCAGTACTTC. Translated: CASSSVRQGFPYEQYF.

The chain employs TRBV27 and TRBJ1-2, with D unresolved. V lost 1 base and J lost 5, with 8 bases in between. Germline V gene data show CDR1 as MNHEY and CDR2 as SMNVEV (reference sequence). The CDR3 consists of 13 residues. The CDR3 nucleotides are TGTGCCAGCAGTTTATATCCGGGGTATGGCTACACCTTC. Translating it yields CASSLYPGYGYTF.